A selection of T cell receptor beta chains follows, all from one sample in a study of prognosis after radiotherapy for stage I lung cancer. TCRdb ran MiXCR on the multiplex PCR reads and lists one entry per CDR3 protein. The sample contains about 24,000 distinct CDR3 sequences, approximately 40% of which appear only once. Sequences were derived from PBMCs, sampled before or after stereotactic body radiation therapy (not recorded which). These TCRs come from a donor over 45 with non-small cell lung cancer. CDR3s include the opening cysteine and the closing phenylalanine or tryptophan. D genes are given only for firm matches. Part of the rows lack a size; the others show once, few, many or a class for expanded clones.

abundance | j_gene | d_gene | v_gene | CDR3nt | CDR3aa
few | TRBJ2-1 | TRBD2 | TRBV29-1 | TGCAGCGCTGGACGGGGGGGAGAGCAGTTCTTC | CSAGRGGEQFF
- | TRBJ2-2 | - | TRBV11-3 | TGCGCCAGCAGCTTAGGGGCAGTCACCGGGGAGCTGTTTTTT | CASSLGAVTGELFF
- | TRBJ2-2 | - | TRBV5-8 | TGTGCCAGCAGCTTGACAGGGCGGGGGACCGGGGAGCTGTTTTTT | CASSLTGRGTGELFF
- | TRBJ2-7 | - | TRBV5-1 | TGCGCCAGCAGCTTGGCTTGGGGCACTTACGAGCAGTACTTC | CASSLAWGTYEQYF
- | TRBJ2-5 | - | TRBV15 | TGTGCCACCAGCAGAGATGGGTCAAGGCAAGAGACCCAGTACTTC | CATSRDGSRQETQYF
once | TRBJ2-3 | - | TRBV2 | TGTGCCAGCAGGGAACAACAGAGCACAGATACGCAGTATTTT | CASREQQSTDTQYF
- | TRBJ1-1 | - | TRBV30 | TGTGCCTGGAGTACCCGTCACGTGAACACTGAAGCTTTCTTT | CAWSTRHVNTEAFF
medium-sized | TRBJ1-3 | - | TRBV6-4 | TGTGCCAGCAGTGGGGGCCACTCTGGAAACACCATATATTTT | CASSGGHSGNTIYF
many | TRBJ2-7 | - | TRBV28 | TGTGCCAGCAGTTTACCAGGGCACAAAACCTACGAGCAGTACTTC | CASSLPGHKTYEQYF
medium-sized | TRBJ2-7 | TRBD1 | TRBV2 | TGTGCCAGCAGAGACGGGACAGGGGTCTACGAGCAGTACTTC | CASRDGTGVYEQYF
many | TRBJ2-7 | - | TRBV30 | TGTGCCTGGAACAGGGGGGGTTACGAGCAGTACTTC | CAWNRGGYEQYF
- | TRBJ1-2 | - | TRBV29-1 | TGCAGCGTTCTCATAGGGGACTATGGCTACACCTTC | CSVLIGDYGYTF
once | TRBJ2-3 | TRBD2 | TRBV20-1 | TGCAGTGCCAGTTTGCGGGAGTTGGCGTGGACAGATACGCAGTATTTT | CSASLRELAWTDTQYF
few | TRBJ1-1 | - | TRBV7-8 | TGTGCCAGCAGCTGGGACGGAGGTTTGAACACTGAAGCTTTCTTT | CASSWDGGLNTEAFF
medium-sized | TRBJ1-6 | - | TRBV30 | TGTGCCTGGAGGGGGGCAGAGTATAATTCACCCCTCCACTTT | CAWRGAEYNSPLHF
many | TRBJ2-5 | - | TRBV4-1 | TGCGCCAGCAGCCAAGGCGATTTTGAGACCCAGTACTTC | CASSQGDFETQYF
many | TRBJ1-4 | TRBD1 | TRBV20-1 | TGCAGTGCTCTTAAAGGGACAGGGTTGGATGAAAAACTGTTTTTT | CSALKGTGLDEKLFF
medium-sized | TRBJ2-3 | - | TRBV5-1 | TGCGCCAGCAGTAGAGCGGCTAGCACAGATACGCAGTATTTT | CASSRAASTDTQYF
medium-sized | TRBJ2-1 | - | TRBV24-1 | TGTGCCACCAGTCAAGTGGCTAGCTCCTACAATGAGCAGTTCTTC | CATSQVASSYNEQFF
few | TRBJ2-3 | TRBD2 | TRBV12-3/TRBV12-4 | TGTGCCAGCAGCCTAGCGGGGGGTCGCACAGATACGCAGTATTTT | CASSLAGGRTDTQYF
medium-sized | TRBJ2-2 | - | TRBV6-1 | TGTGCCAGCATGTACCCCGGGGAGCTGTTTTTT | CASMYPGELFF
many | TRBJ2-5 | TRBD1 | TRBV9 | TGTGCCAGCAGCTCTGGACAGGGTGTTGGAGAGACCCAGTACTTC | CASSSGQGVGETQYF
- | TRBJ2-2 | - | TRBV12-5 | TGTTCTATTGGTCCCCATGTCACCGGGGAGCTGTTTTTT | CSIGPHVTGELFF
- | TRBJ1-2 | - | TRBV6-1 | TGTGCCAGCAGACAATCAACAGGGTCTGACTATGGCTACACCTTC | CASRQSTGSDYGYTF
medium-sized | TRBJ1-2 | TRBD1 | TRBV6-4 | TGTGCCAGCAGGGAGGGGACAGGGAGGTATGGCTACACCTTC | CASREGTGRYGYTF
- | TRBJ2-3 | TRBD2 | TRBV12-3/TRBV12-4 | TGTGCCAGCACCCCCGAGAGCGGGAGAGGAGATACGCAGTATTTT | CASTPESGRGDTQYF
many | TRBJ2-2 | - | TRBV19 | TGTGCCAGTAGGGAGAGGACGGACACCGGGGAGCTGTTTTTT | CASRERTDTGELFF
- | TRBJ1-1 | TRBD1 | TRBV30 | TGTGCCTGGAGCCTAGCCGGGACAGGGAACACTGAAGCTTTCTTT | CAWSLAGTGNTEAFF
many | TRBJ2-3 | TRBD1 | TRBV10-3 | TGTGCCATCAGTGAGCCAGACAGGGGGCTCGCAGATACGCAGTATTTT | CAISEPDRGLADTQYF
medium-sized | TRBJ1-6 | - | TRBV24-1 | TGTGCCACCAGTGACGGGGAGTATTCACCCCTCCACTTT | CATSDGEYSPLHF
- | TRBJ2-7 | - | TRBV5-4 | TGTGCCAGCAGCTTGGACTTGGGACAAACCTTCGAGCAGTACTTC | CASSLDLGQTFEQYF
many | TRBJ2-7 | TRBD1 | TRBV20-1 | TGCAGTGCCGCGGACAGGGCTGATGGCGAGCAGTACTTC | CSAADRADGEQYF
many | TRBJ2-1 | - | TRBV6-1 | TGTGCCAGCAGTGTTCTTGCAAAGGTGCAGGGTTACAATGAGCAGTTCTTC | CASSVLAKVQGYNEQFF
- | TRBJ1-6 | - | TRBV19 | TGTGCCAGTAGTATCTTCGGGGAAGCTTCACCCCTCCACTTT | CASSIFGEASPLHF